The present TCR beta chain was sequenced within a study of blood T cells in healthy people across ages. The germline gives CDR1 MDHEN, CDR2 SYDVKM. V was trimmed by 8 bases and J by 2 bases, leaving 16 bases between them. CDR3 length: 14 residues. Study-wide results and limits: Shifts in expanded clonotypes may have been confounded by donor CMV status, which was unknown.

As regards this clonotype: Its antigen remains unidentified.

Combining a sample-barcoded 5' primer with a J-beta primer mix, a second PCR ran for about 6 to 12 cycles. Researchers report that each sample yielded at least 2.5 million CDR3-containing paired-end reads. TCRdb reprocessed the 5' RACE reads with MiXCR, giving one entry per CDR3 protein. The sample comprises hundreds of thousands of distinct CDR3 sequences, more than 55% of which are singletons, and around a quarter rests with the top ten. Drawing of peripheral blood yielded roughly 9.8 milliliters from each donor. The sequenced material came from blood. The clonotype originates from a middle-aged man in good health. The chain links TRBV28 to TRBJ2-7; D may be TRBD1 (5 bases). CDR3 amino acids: CASGLQESPYEQYF. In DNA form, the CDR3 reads TGTGCCAGCGGATTACAGGAGAGCCCCTACGAGCAGTACTTC.